What follows are 5 T cell receptor beta chains derived from one specimen sequenced in a study of T cell clones after liver transplantation. Measured with immunoSEQ multiplex PCR; TCRdb has only the in-frame clones, and not every one. The sample lists about 68,000 clones, approximately 92% occurring once. This specimen consisted of CD4+ T cells from blood, obtained approximately 26 months after liver transplant. The source is a human patient who received a liver transplant. Some of these T cells may belong to the graft donor.

The chain carries TRBV21-1 and TRBJ1-1; the D call TRBD1 from the table was never checked on the DNA. TRBV21-1 is a pseudogene. The CDR3 covers 16 residues. The chain's CDR3 is CASSGGEIGQGTEAFF. The CDR3, as DNA: TGTGCCAGCAGCGGAGGAGAAATCGGACAGGGCACTGAAGCTTTCTTT.

V usage is TRBV7-2 and J usage is TRBJ2-5; D ambiguous. This CDR3 has 16 amino acids. V dropped 5 bases and J dropped 1 base, with 17 bases sitting between them. The germline V gene encodes CDR1 SGHTA and CDR2 FQGNSA. The CDR3 DNA sequence: TGTGCCAGCAGCCTAGGTCCTATGGGCGGCCAAGAGACCCAGTACTTC. As protein: CASSLGPMGGQETQYF.

This chain connects TRBV25-1 to TRBJ2-1; D unclear. Looked up from germline, CDR1 is MGHDK and CDR2 is SYGVNS. The CDR3 contains 14 residues. Trimming took off 10 bases at V and 0 bases at J, with 13 bases between the two ends. CDR3 loop: CATVPTTSYNEQFF. The CDR3 DNA sequence: TGTGCCACCGTACCCACGACCTCCTACAATGAGCAGTTCTTC.

The chain has TRBV27 and TRBJ1-1; weak D call: TRBD1 (6 bases). The CDR3 length is 14 residues. Germline values: CDR1 MNHEY, CDR2 SMNVEV (reference sequence). The V end lost 2 bases, the J end lost 1 base, and 8 bases lay between the germline ends. CDR3 sequence (DNA): TGTGCCAGCAGTTTAAGGACAGCGAACACTGAAGCTTTCTTT. Translation: CASSLRTANTEAFF.

The rearrangement uses TRBV5-5 and TRBJ2-5; D is unresolved. Germline V gene lookup returns CDR1 SGHKS and CDR2 YYEKEE (reference sequence). V was pared by 4 bases and J by 4 bases, with 11 bases between. The CDR3 length is 13 residues. CDR3 nucleotides: TGTGCCAGCAGCCCCTTGTCCTCAGAGACCCAGTACTTC. Its translation: CASSPLSSETQYF. The full variable domain, completed using reference TRBV5-5 and TRBJ2-5, is DAGVTQSPTHLIKTRGQQVTLRCSPISGHKSVSWYQQVLGQGPQFIFQYYEKEERGRGNFPDRFSARQFPNYSSELNVNALLLGDSALYLCASSPLSSETQYFGPGTRLLVL.